Listed below are T cell receptor beta chains from one sample, sequenced in a study of identical twins. TCRdb redid the calling of the 5' RACE reads with MiXCR, one entry per CDR3 protein. Among about 250,000 distinct CDR3 sequences, 11% to 15% were seen once, and the ten largest hold around 9.5%. Material: memory (CD45RO+) T cells sorted from blood. These receptors originate from a woman between 18 and 29 years old in good health. CDR3s leave out the opening cysteine and the closing phenylalanine or tryptophan. For some rows the clone size is stated as once, few or many, or as a class when expanded; others skip it.

v_gene	abundance	CDR3aa
TRBV5-1	few	ASSWQGDTDTQY
TRBV27	NA	ASRIAGGTRHLNNEQF
TRBV18	NA	ASSLTGTGGIEQY
TRBV29-1	NA	SGGTYGDEQY
TRBV5-6	few	ASSLVRSGADTGELF
TRBV29-1	few	SAGQNRVQAF
TRBV4-2	NA	ASSQDHRGGGTDTQY
TRBV30	few	ACKRPGLKNEKLF
TRBV12-3/TRBV12-4	few	ASSLPTTLLAGASEQY
TRBV20-1	NA	SARERQDTGELF
TRBV7-9	NA	ASSLGGAQNTEAF
TRBV29-1	few	SVDRNRQINTEAF
TRBV20-1	NA	SVLGTGVYSEQY
TRBV9	NA	ASSADETQY
TRBV18	NA	ASSPRGVEYGYT
TRBV20-1	NA	SAQTSGRGDTQY
TRBV12-3/TRBV12-4	many	ASSFRGEGPETQY
TRBV6-5	NA	ASWGRETQY
TRBV5-4	NA	ASSLAGEGNIQY
TRBV7-9	many	ASSRGRGSNTDTQY
TRBV11-2	NA	ASSPSLYNEQF
TRBV4-1	few	ASSHQDRGSYGYT
TRBV27	few	ASKRGASIRDGYT
TRBV2	NA	ASRKADTNTGELF
TRBV19	NA	ASSRAVTEAF
TRBV12-5	NA	ASGLPSGADTPSTDTQY
TRBV2	few	ASKTDPETQY
TRBV3-1	few	ASSQGRGQGEQY
TRBV5-4	few	ASSLRAGNTGELF
TRBV27	few	ASRQNLNQPQH
TRBV20-1	few	SASASGRASDTQY
TRBV4-3	NA	ASSQIPEAEAF
TRBV21-1	many	ASSKAISGPSNNEQF
TRBV18	NA	ASSPSRSSYEQY
TRBV25-1	NA	ASSRPGGLSEQY
TRBV15	many	ATSRDKGFNTEAF
TRBV6-5	few	ASSSRANRDLGKNIQY
TRBV7-2	few	ASSLAGQGARNEQF
TRBV7-2	NA	ASSLLGTDTQY
TRBV20-1	few	SASNSINTGYT
TRBV7-8	NA	ASSSDPQGALVTEAF
TRBV20-1	many	SARDRVVAGYTGELF
TRBV6-5	NA	ASSYSSLVGTEAF
TRBV7-2	few	ASRRSWGESGGELF
TRBV5-1	NA	ASSLGSGRDYEQF